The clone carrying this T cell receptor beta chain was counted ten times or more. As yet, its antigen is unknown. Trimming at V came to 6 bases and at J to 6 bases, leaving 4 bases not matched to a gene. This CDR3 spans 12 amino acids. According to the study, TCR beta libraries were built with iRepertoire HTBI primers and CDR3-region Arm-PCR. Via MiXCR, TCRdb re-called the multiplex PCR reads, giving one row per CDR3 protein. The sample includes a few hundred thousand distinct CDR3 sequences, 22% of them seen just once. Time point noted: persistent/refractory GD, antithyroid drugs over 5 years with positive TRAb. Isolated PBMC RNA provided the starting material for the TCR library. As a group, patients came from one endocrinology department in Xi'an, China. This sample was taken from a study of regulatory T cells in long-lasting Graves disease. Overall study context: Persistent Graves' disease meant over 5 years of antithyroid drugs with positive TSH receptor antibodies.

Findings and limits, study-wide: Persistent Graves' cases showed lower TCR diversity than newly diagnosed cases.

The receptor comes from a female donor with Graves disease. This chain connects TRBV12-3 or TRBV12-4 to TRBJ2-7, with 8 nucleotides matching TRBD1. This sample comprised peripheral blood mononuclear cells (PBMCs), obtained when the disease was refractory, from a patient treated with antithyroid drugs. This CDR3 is CASSLTGVEQYF. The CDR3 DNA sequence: TGTGCCAGCAGCTTGACAGGGGTCGAGCAGTACTTC.